The next 19 T cell receptor beta chains were all read from a single sample in a study of T cell changes during pregnancy in multiple sclerosis. Clones were read by immunoSEQ multiplex PCR, and TCRdb kept only the in-frame ones, dropping some. The data contain 65,000 to 95,000 clones, about 93% of them singletons. Sequenced material: peripheral blood, taken after pregnancy. The receptor source for this set is a female donor in good health, enrolled as a control in a pregnancy study.

This chain connects TRBV10-3 to TRBJ2-2, with D possibly matching TRBD1 (5 bases). CDR1 ENHRY and CDR2 SYGVKD come from the germline V gene. V lost 10 bases, J lost 6 bases, and 18 bases lay in between. The CDR3 extends over 14 amino acids. The CDR3 is CATKPGHGPGELFF. The CDR3 DNA sequence: TGTGCCACCAAGCCAGGGCATGGACCCGGGGAGCTGTTTTTT.

V and J are TRBV5-1 and TRBJ2-3; 8 bases line up with TRBD2. V shed 5 bases and J 6 bases; nucleotides not matched to a gene: 14. The CDR3 runs 16 residues. Germline lookup yields CDR1 SGHRS and CDR2 YFSETQ. The CDR3 DNA follows: TGCGCCAGCAGTTCGGGACTAGTGGGCATCAAGGATACGCAGTATTTT. Translation gives CASSSGLVGIKDTQYF.

The rearrangement links TRBV9 to TRBJ1-3; D is uncertain. The V and J ends lost 4 bases and 0 bases respectively, with 14 bases between them. The germline V gene encodes CDR1 SGDLS and CDR2 YYNGEE. The CDR3 spans 16 residues. CDR3 coding DNA: TGTGCCAGCAGCACCCGGGTGGCGAGCTCTGGAAACACCATATATTTT. Translated: CASSTRVASSGNTIYF.

This clone was observed a single time. V gene TRBV11-2 combines with J gene TRBJ1-2; TRBD1 is a possible D gene (6 bases). The V gene's germline CDR1 is SGHAT and CDR2 FQNNGV. CDR3 length equals 15 residues. V lost 0 bases to trimming and J lost 4 bases, with 12 bases between them. Here the CDR3 DNA reads TGTGCCAGCAGCTTAGATCTAGGGGGAGTCTATGGCTACACCTTC. Residues: CASSLDLGGVYGYTF.

This clone was observed once. This chain joins TRBV2 and TRBJ2-7; 8 bases agree with TRBD2. The germline V gene has CDR1 SNHLY and CDR2 FYNNEI. The CDR3 is 15 amino acids. The trim removed 4 bases at V and 3 bases at J, leaving 8 bases unmatched. The CDR3 region is CASSARPAGVYEQYF. In DNA form, the CDR3 reads TGTGCCAGCAGTGCTCGCCCAGCGGGGGTCTACGAGCAGTACTTC. The complete variable domain, with remaining parts taken from reference TRBV2 and TRBJ2-7, reads EPEVTQTPSHQVTQMGQEVILRCVPISNHLYFYWYRQILGQKVEFLVSFYNNEISEKSEIFDDQFSVERPDGSNFTLKIRSTKLEDSAMYFCASSARPAGVYEQYFGPGTRLTVT.

The chain employs TRBV19 and TRBJ2-3; TRBD1 aligns across 8 bases. The CDR3 length is 13 residues. Germline CDR1 and CDR2: LNHDA and SQIVND (reference sequence). V was pared by 5 bases and J by 8 bases, with 6 bases of the junction left unmatched. The CDR3 region has the DNA TGTGCCAGTAGTGCAGGGCAGGGGGCTACGCAGTATTTT. Its protein is CASSAGQGATQYF.

The chain has TRBV9 and TRBJ2-2; D might be TRBD2 (6 bases). V lost 0 bases and J lost 5, with 8 bases in between. This CDR3 has 14 residues. From germline, CDR1 is SGDLS and CDR2 YYNGEE. The CDR3 DNA is TGTGCCAGCAGCGTAGTTGGGGGGACCGGGGAGCTGTTTTTT. Residues: CASSVVGGTGELFF.

The chain couples TRBV9 to TRBJ2-1, with 10 bases aligning to TRBD2. V trimming: 0 bases; J trimming: 9 bases; junction bases outside the gene matches: 12. The CDR3 runs 17 residues. Germline CDR1 and CDR2: SGDLS and YYNGEE. CDR3 nucleotide sequence: TGTGCCAGCAGCGTAGGGTCTAGCGGGAGATTTTTTAGTGAGCAGTTCTTC. It encodes CASSVGSSGRFFSEQFF. The full variable domain, completed using reference TRBV9 and TRBJ2-1, is DSGVTQTPKHLITATGQRVTLRCSPRSGDLSVYWYQQSLDQGLQFLIQYYNGEERAKGNILERFSAQQFPDLHSELNLSSLELGDSALYFCASSVGSSGRFFSEQFFGPGTRLTVL.

This sequence joins TRBV7-8 and TRBJ2-1, with TRBD2 matching over 13 bases. Germline-derived CDR1 and CDR2 are SGHVS and FQNEAQ. The ends lost 0 bases at V and 2 bases at J; junction bases unmatched: 1. The CDR3 totals 17 residues. The CDR3 DNA sequence: TGTGCCAGCAGCTTAGCACTAGCGGGGGGGGCCTACAATGAGCAGTTCTTC. Translating it yields CASSLALAGGAYNEQFF.

The chain has TRBV9 and TRBJ1-1, with D possibly being TRBD1 (6 bases). The CDR3 length is 16 residues. The germline V gene encodes CDR1 SGDLS and CDR2 YYNGEE. V was shortened by 10 bases and J by 5 bases, with 27 bases between the two germline ends. CDR3 amino acids: CAALQAGADLRTEAFF. The DNA for the CDR3 is TGTGCCGCCCTCCAAGCAGGGGCCGACTTGAGGACTGAAGCTTTCTTT. Full variable domain (outside the CDR3, taken from reference TRBV9 and TRBJ1-1): DSGVTQTPKHLITATGQRVTLRCSPRSGDLSVYWYQQSLDQGLQFLIQYYNGEERAKGNILERFSAQQFPDLHSELNLSSLELGDSALYFCAALQAGADLRTEAFFGQGTRLTVV.

This chain links TRBV18 with TRBJ2-5; perhaps TRBD2 as D (5 bases). This CDR3 contains 14 residues. Trimming cost V 1 base and J 0 bases, with 6 bases left between them. Germline CDR1 is KGHSH and CDR2 is LQKENI. The CDR3 reads CASSPRRYQETQYF. As DNA, the CDR3 is TGTGCCAGCTCACCACGGAGGTACCAAGAGACCCAGTACTTC.

The CDR3 region has the DNA TGTGCCAGCAGTCCGGTTCACGTCGAGCAGTACTTC. As protein: CASSPVHVEQYF. V usage is TRBV28 and J usage is TRBJ2-7; D is unclear. The length of the CDR3 is 12 residues. Germline CDR1 reads MDHEN; CDR2 reads SYDVKM. The germline V and J ends were trimmed by 5 bases and 6 bases, with 11 bases remaining between them.

The chain employs TRBV9 and TRBJ1-1, with D possibly being TRBD1 (5 bases). The CDR3 is 17 residues long. The V and J ends lost 0 bases and 4 bases respectively, with 19 bases between them. Looked up from germline, CDR1 is SGDLS and CDR2 is YYNGEE. This CDR3 reads CASSVEGISMESTEAFF. DNA of the CDR3: TGTGCCAGCAGCGTAGAGGGGATTTCGATGGAGTCCACTGAAGCTTTCTTT.

This sequence joins TRBV25-1 and TRBJ2-3, with TRBD2 matching over 7 bases. V was clipped by 3 bases and J by 6 bases; unmatched bases: 6. The CDR3 loop spans 14 amino acids. Germline CDR1 is MGHDK and CDR2 is SYGVNS. The CDR3: CASSDPGGSDTQYF. DNA for the CDR3: TGTGCCAGCAGTGATCCCGGGGGGAGCGATACGCAGTATTTT.

The J gene is TRBJ1-4, the V gene TRBV15; 8 bases line up with TRBD1. The ends lost 2 bases at V and 5 bases at J; junction bases unmatched: 4. The germline V gene has CDR1 LNHNV and CDR2 YYDKDF (reference sequence). The CDR3 totals 15 residues. CDR3: CATSRRGQGNEKLFF. CDR3 sequence (DNA): TGTGCCACCAGCAGAAGAGGACAGGGCAATGAAAAACTGTTTTTT.

This chain uses TRBV5-1 with TRBJ2-1, with D uncertain. Germline CDR1 SGHRS, CDR2 YFSETQ. The V gene lost 4 bases and the J gene lost 0 bases, with 8 bases spanning the gap. The CDR3 runs 14 residues. CDR3 residues: CASSRGSSYNEQFF. CDR3 nucleotide sequence: TGCGCCAGCAGCCGAGGAAGCTCCTACAATGAGCAGTTCTTC.

The chain recombines TRBV27 with TRBJ2-7; 13 bases match TRBD2. Germline CDR1 MNHEY, CDR2 SMNVEV (reference sequence). Trimming cost V 5 bases and J 4 bases; bases outside gene matches: 14. The CDR3 sequence is 18 residues long. CDR3 coding DNA: TGTGCCAGCAGTCCCAGGCCCCCGGGACTAGCGGGATGGTACGAGCAGTACTTC. Residues: CASSPRPPGLAGWYEQYF.

Turning to this clone: The junction departs from germline at one end; a sequencing error may be responsible. The chain employs TRBV2 and TRBJ1-2, with 9 bases matching TRBD1. Germline CDR1 SNHLY, CDR2 FYNNEI. This CDR3 has 14 residues. The CDR3 region is CASRRSDRGYAYTF. CDR3 DNA: TGTGCCAGCAGGCGGTCGGACAGGGGCTATGCCTACACCTTC. Combining the CDR3 with reference TRBV2 and TRBJ1-2 gives the whole variable domain EPEVTQTPSHQVTQMGQEVILRCVPISNHLYFYWYRQILGQKVEFLVSFYNNEISEKSEIFDDQFSVERPDGSNFTLKIRSTKLEDSAMYFCASRRSDRGYAYTFGSGTRLTVV.

The rearrangement uses TRBV30 and TRBJ1-1, with 7 bases fitting TRBD1. The CDR3 totals 13 residues. V shed 1 base, J shed 6 bases, and the junction held 5 bases outside the gene matches. Germline V gene data show CDR1 as GTSNPN and CDR2 as SVGIG (reference sequence). The CDR3 bases are TGTGCCTGGAGTGGAGAGGGGGCAGCTGAAGCTTTCTTT. Its translation: CAWSGEGAAEAFF. The full variable domain, with the rest looked up from reference TRBV30 and TRBJ1-1, is SQTIHQWPATLVQPVGSPLSLECTVEGTSNPNLYWYRQAAGRGLQLLFYSVGIGQISSEVPQNLSASRPQDRQFILSSKKLLLSDSGFYLCAWSGEGAAEAFFGQGTRLTVV.